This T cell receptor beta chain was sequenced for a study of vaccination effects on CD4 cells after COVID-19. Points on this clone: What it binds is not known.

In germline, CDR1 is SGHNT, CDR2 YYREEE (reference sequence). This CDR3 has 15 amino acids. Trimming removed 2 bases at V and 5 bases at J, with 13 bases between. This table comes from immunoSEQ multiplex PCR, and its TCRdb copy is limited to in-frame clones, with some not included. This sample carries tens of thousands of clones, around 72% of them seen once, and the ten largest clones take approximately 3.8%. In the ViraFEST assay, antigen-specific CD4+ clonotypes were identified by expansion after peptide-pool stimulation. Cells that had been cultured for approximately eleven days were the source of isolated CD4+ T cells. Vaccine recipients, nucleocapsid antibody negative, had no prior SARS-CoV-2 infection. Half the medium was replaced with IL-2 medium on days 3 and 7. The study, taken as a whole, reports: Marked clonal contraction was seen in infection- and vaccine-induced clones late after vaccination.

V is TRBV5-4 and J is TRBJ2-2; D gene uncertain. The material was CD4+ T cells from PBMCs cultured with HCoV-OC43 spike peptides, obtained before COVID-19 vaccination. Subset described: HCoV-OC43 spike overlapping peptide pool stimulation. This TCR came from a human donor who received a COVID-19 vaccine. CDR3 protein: CASSFVLRGTGELFF. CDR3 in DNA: TGTGCCAGCAGCTTCGTTTTGAGAGGAACCGGGGAGCTGTTTTTT.